Each of the 14 T cell receptor beta chains below was sequenced from the same sample in a study of identical twins. A single record per CDR3 protein comes from TCRdb applying MiXCR to the 5' RACE reads. The table records 500,000 to 550,000 distinct CDR3 sequences, approximately 22% of them present only once. These data also featured in a second study, about T cells expressing NK-cell markers.

The sequencing sample was made of CD4+ T cells sorted from blood. These receptors were taken from a woman aged 18-35 years in good health.

In its sample, this clonotype was seen a few times. The chain uses TRBV7-9 and TRBJ1-1; 7 bases are a match to TRBD1. The junction had 18 bases not matched to a gene; V was cut back by 5 bases and J by 12 bases. CDR1 SEHNR and CDR2 FQNEAQ come from the germline V gene (reference sequence). The CDR3 is 15 residues long. The CDR3 here is CASSQGGGTRGTTFF. Written as DNA, the CDR3 is TGTGCCAGCAGCCAGGGGGGTGGGACAAGGGGGACGACTTTCTTT. Combining the CDR3 with reference TRBV7-9 and TRBJ1-1 gives the whole variable domain DTGVSQNPRHKITKRGQNVTFRCDPISEHNRLYWYRQTLGQGPEFLTYFQNEAQLEKSRLLSDRFSAERPKGSFSTLEIQRTEQGDSAMYLCASSQGGGTRGTTFFGQGTRLTVV.

The rearrangement links TRBV4-3 to TRBJ1-2; D is unresolved. Trimming stripped 4 bases from V and 8 bases from J, with 14 bases between. Germline CDR1 LGHNA, CDR2 YSLEER. The CDR3 covers 13 residues. The CDR3 nucleotides read TGCGCCAGCAGCCGAGCTCTCGGGGAAGGCTACACCTTC. It specifies CASSRALGEGYTF.

J is TRBJ1-5 and V is TRBV20-1; tentatively, D is TRBD1 (5 bases). V was shortened by 5 bases and J by 7 bases, with 15 bases between the two germline ends. Germline V gene sequence: CDR1 DFQATT, CDR2 SNEGSKA (reference sequence). The CDR3 consists of 13 residues. The CDR3 coding sequence is TGCAGTGCTCGGCCCGGGGGAGGACAGCCCCAGCATTTT. It encodes CSARPGGGQPQHF.

V is TRBV5-5 and J is TRBJ2-7, with unresolved D. V dropped 1 base and J dropped 3 bases, with 14 bases sitting between them. Germline V gives CDR1 SGHKS, CDR2 YYEKEE (reference sequence). CDR3 length: 15 amino acids. CDR3 nucleotide sequence: TGTGCCAGCAGCTTGAGCTTCGGAGAAAACTACGAGCAGTACTTC. It translates to CASSLSFGENYEQYF.

This rearrangement joins TRBV27 to TRBJ1-4; D unresolved. The CDR3 length is 13 residues. Per the germline V gene, CDR1 is MNHEY and CDR2 is SMNVEV (reference sequence). V gave up 2 bases and J gave up 10 bases, with 11 bases separating them. The CDR3 reads CASSLAGTSKLFF. The CDR3 nucleotides are TGTGCCAGCAGTTTAGCGGGCACTTCAAAACTGTTTTTT.

The chain couples TRBV7-3 to TRBJ1-1, with D maybe TRBD1 (6 bases). The CDR3 is made up of 14 amino acids. Germline V gene data show CDR1 as SGHTA and CDR2 as FQGTGA. V lost 1 base and J lost 6, with 12 bases in between. Here the CDR3 reads CASSLKGVTSEAFF. The CDR3 nucleotides are TGTGCCAGCAGCTTAAAGGGGGTGACGTCTGAAGCTTTCTTT.

The rearrangement uses TRBV7-2 and TRBJ2-1; TRBD1 matches at 8 bases. In germline, CDR1 is SGHTA, CDR2 FQGNSA. The V segment lost 3 bases and the J segment 6 bases; nucleotides outside the gene matches: 7. The CDR3 is 15 residues long. The CDR3 loop reads CASSFRTGSGNEQFF. The CDR3 bases are TGTGCCAGCAGCTTTCGGACAGGGTCGGGCAATGAGCAGTTCTTC.

In its sample, this clonotype was seen many times. The V and J genes are TRBV20-1 and TRBJ2-2, with D perhaps matching TRBD2 (5 bases). The CDR3 loop spans 14 amino acids. V dropped 6 bases and J dropped 6 bases, with 17 bases sitting between them. Germline values: CDR1 DFQATT, CDR2 SNEGSKA (reference sequence). CDR3 nucleotide sequence: TGCAGTGCGCTCTCCCGGGGTTCCGCCGGGGAGCTGTTTTTT. This codes for CSALSRGSAGELFF.

The chain is built from TRBV6-5 and TRBJ2-1; 7 nucleotides line up with TRBD1. Germline V gene data show CDR1 as MNHEY and CDR2 as SVGAGI. With 4 bases clipped from V and 7 bases from J, the junction kept 7 bases outside the gene matches. CDR3 size: 14 residues. The CDR3 sequence: CASSFRQGRNEQFF. CDR3 DNA sequence: TGTGCCAGCAGTTTTCGACAGGGTAGGAATGAGCAGTTCTTC.

This sequence joins TRBV3-1 and TRBJ1-2; TRBD1 might be the D (5 bases). The CDR3 extends over 14 amino acids. V was shortened by 3 bases and J by 8 bases, with 16 bases between the two germline ends. In germline, CDR1 is LGHDT, CDR2 YNNKEL (reference sequence). In nucleotides, the CDR3 is TGTGCCAGCAGCCATTTGACGGGGCTCGGCGGCTACACCTTC. Amino acid sequence: CASSHLTGLGGYTF.

This clonotype was seen once. The V gene is TRBV11-3, the J gene TRBJ2-1; D call uncertain. The length of the CDR3 is 14 residues. Per germline, CDR1 SGHNT and CDR2 YENEEA. Trimming took 3 bases from V and 9 from J, leaving 15 bases between them. CDR3 DNA: TGTGCCAGCAGCTTCACGACCCCCCTCGCTGAGCAGTTCTTC. Translated, it gives CASSFTTPLAEQFF. Looking up the rest from reference TRBV11-3 and TRBJ2-1 gives the full variable domain: EAGVVQSPRYKIIEKKQPVAFWCNPISGHNTLYWYLQNLGQGPELLIRYENEEAVDDSQLPKDRFSAERLKGVDSTLKIQPAELGDSAVYLCASSFTTPLAEQFFGPGTRLTVL.

The chain uses TRBV27 and TRBJ1-1; D possibly corresponds to TRBD1 (5 bases). CDR3 size: 14 residues. CDR1 MNHEY and CDR2 SMNVEV come from the germline V gene (reference sequence). Between the trimmed V and J ends, which lost 2 bases and 4 bases, there was a span of 11 bases. CDR3 region: CASSLRGLVTEAFF. In DNA, the CDR3 is TGTGCCAGCAGTTTAAGGGGACTGGTCACTGAAGCTTTCTTT.

The V gene is TRBV12-3 or TRBV12-4, the J gene TRBJ2-6; perhaps TRBD2 as D (6 bases). V was trimmed by 6 bases and J by 2 bases, leaving 11 bases between them. The CDR3 contains 15 residues. CDR3 coding DNA: TGTGCCAGCAGGCCTTGGGGGGCTGGGGCCAACGTCCTGACTTTC. It translates to CASRPWGAGANVLTF.

This clonotype was observed a few times. The CDR3 DNA sequence: TGTGCCACCAGCATCACCGGGACTAGCTACGAGCAGTACTTC. This gives the protein CATSITGTSYEQYF. V gene TRBV15 combines with J gene TRBJ2-7; the match to TRBD2 covers 8 bases. Per germline, CDR1 LNHNV and CDR2 YYDKDF (reference sequence). The CDR3 loop spans 14 amino acids. The trim removed 4 bases at V and 3 bases at J, leaving 5 bases unmatched.